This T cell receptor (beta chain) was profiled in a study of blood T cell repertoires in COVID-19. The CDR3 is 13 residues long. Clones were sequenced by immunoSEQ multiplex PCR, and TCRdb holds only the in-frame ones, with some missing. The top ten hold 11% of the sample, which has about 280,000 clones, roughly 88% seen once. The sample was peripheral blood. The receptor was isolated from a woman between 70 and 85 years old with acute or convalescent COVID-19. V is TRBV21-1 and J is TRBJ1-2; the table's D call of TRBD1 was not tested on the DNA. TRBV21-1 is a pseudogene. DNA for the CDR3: TGTGCCAGTGTGGACAGGGGTAACTATGGCTACACCTTC. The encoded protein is CASVDRGNYGYTF.